A selection of T cell receptor beta chains follows, all from one sample in a study of blood T cell repertoires in COVID-19. Assay: immunoSEQ multiplex PCR; the TCRdb copy retains only in-frame clones and omits some. Of around 120,000 clones listed, about 88% are singletons. The sequenced material came from peripheral blood. The receptors were sampled from a human donor in a cohort sampled during active COVID-19. The conserved cysteine and the conserved F or W are not part of the CDR3 here.

V	CDR3
TRBV7-3	ASSLVGGLAGGLNEQF
TRBV6-6	ASSYTRPDNSPLH
TRBV18	ASSPGLAGVGELQF
TRBV5-1	ASRTSGSLTGELF
TRBV7-2	ASSFDREGEQY
TRBV19	ASSITGTGAYEQY
TRBV5-5	ASSIEHRGSTEAF
TRBV11-2	ASSVALGGTEAF
TRBV24-1	ATSGSGSSNEQF
TRBV4-2	ASSRKGADYNEQF
TRBV7-8	ASSPGLAGGPTTGELF
TRBV5-8	ASSLGQGWVTEAF
TRBV29-1	SVYGTTYEQY
TRBV19	ASSMARINYGYT
TRBV18	ASSPSTGGGGELF
TRBV19	ASNRNTEAF
TRBV20-1	SASGLAGGRVSDTQY
TRBV5-1	ASRAGPAPEEQF
TRBV24-1	ATSDGAAYEQY
TRBV5-1	ASSPGWAGADYEQY
TRBV3-1/TRBV3-2	ASTGTSGNTGELF
TRBV19	ASGRTGGYGYT
TRBV30	AWSVSGLKNIQY
TRBV5-8	ASTKGRGLHNEQF
TRBV6-5	ASIRGQGPSPLH
TRBV5-1	ASSSRDSNEKLF
TRBV6-6	ASSYPEDNQPQH
TRBV27	ASSLSQGRVGGYT
TRBV2	ASRASLYEQY
TRBV24-1	ATSGGGSGGTGELF
TRBV27	ASAPGSIRDSPLH
TRBV27	ASRKLAGEETQY
TRBV10-3	AISESSVVYGYT
TRBV19	ASRLVFGDRGQTSNTGELF
TRBV9	ASSVVSGPGTSGGRVINEQF
TRBV29-1	SVQGLAGDDTQY
TRBV3-1/TRBV3-2	ASSQDTSRGETQY
TRBV5-1	ACQGTGLYNEQF
TRBV5-1	ASSLGQEVYGYT
TRBV7-8	ASGSERGSMF
TRBV5-6	ASSGGTSGINEQY
TRBV3-1/TRBV3-2	ASSQGTGSGAEAF
TRBV5-4	ASSFPSDPNTEAF
TRBV18	ASSPLDRSYGYT
TRBV3-1/TRBV3-2	ASSPTSGRGTDTQY
TRBV6-5	ATRLAEYNEQF
TRBV6-2/TRBV6-3	ASSQGTGGQF
TRBV7-9	ASSLLRREGRGTDTQY
TRBV28	ASSRRGQPQH
TRBV7-9	ASSLPLFNEQF
TRBV28	AITDRAGSGANVLT
TRBV3-1/TRBV3-2	ASSRAGSYEQY
TRBV9	ASSVGPNTGELF
TRBV6-1	ASSERGMSYEQY
TRBV7-6	ASSLGGSKNIQY
TRBV6-5	ASSQDRGAFYEQY